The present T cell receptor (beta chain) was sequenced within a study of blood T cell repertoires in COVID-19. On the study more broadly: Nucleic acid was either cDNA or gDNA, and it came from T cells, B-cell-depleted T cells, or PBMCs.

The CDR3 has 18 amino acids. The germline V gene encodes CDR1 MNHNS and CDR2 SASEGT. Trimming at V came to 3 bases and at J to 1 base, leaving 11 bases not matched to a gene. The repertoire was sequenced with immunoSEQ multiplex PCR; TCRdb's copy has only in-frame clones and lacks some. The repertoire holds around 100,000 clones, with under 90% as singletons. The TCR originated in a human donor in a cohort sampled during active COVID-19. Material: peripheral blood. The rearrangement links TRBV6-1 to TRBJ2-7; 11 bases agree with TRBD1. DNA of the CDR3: TGTGCCAGCAGTGAGGACAGGGGGCGCGGAATTGGATCCTACGAGCAGTACTTC. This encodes CASSEDRGRGIGSYEQYF.